This T cell receptor (beta chain) is from a study of shared T cell receptors in the human thymus. Germline V CDR1 and CDR2: MDHEN, SYDVKM. The CDR3 has 16 residues. J lost 2 bases, V lost 5 bases, and 8 bases had no gene match. The method was immunoSEQ multiplex PCR; TCRdb's version includes in-frame clones alone and lacks a portion of them. The table has some 720,000 clones, 70% to 90% seen once. The data were also submitted as part of a second study, on human thymus T cells. From that second work: Corrective heart surgery yielded the resections from which the thymus tissue came. Repertoires sampled from thymus and blood appeared biased in V and J gene usage.

V and J are TRBV28 and TRBJ1-2, with 10 bases matching TRBD1. The clonotype was recovered from a boy less than two years old with a congenital heart defect. The specimen sequenced was thymocytes. The DNA of the CDR3 is TGTGCCAGCAGTCCGACATGGGACAGGGGAAACTATGGCTACACCTTC. Its translation: CASSPTWDRGNYGYTF.